The T cell receptor beta chain under discussion was sequenced for a study of blood T cell repertoires in COVID-19. As originally analysed: Estimated nucleated cell counts came from reference gene primer amplification. Method: immunoSEQ multiplex PCR; TCRdb's copy keeps in-frame clones and lacks some. The V and J calls and clone size are taken from that table; D and trimming were inferred from the DNA. Among approximately 97,000 clones listed, 87% were seen once. This sequence was found in a woman aged 45-65 years with COVID-19, enrolled during active disease. Material: peripheral blood.

CDR3 in DNA: TGTGCCAGCAGCCCCCACGGCGGAATTTACAATGAGCAGTTCTTC. This encodes CASSPHGGIYNEQFF. The J gene is TRBJ2-1, the V gene TRBV9; D remains unclear. The germline gives CDR1 SGDLS, CDR2 YYNGEE. The CDR3 sequence is 15 residues long. Trimming stripped 4 bases from V and 4 bases from J, with 15 bases between.